These 12 T cell receptor beta chains were sequenced from one sample in a study of blood T cells in healthy people across ages. A second roughly 6 to 12 cycle PCR used barcoded and J-beta primers. TCRdb fed the 5' RACE reads into MiXCR, producing one record per CDR3 protein. The sample lists some 800,000 distinct CDR3 sequences; 20% to 25% were seen once. The sample was also linked to a second study, of T cells of mothers and their children.

Material: blood. These receptors were obtained from a boy under 18 in good health.

This clonotype was counted between two and nine times. The V call is TRBV4-1, the J call TRBJ2-5; D call uncertain. The germline V gene encodes CDR1 MGHRA and CDR2 YSYEKL. This CDR3 spans 13 amino acids. Trimming cost V 2 bases and J 2 bases, with 6 bases left between them. The CDR3 coding sequence is TGCGCCAGCAGCCAAAGCGATCAAGAGACCCAGTACTTC. Translating gives CASSQSDQETQYF.

The chain combines TRBV29-1 with TRBJ1-2; TRBD1 might be the D (6 bases). CDR1 is SQVTM and CDR2 is ANQGSEA in the germline V gene. V was trimmed by 7 bases and J by 3 bases, leaving 12 bases between them. The CDR3 is made up of 12 amino acids. The CDR3, as DNA: TGCAGCGCCAAAGGGGGGTACTATGGCTACACCTTC. Translated: CSAKGGYYGYTF.

The chain employs TRBV20-1 and TRBJ2-3; 8 bases are a match to TRBD1. Germline V CDR1 and CDR2: DFQATT, SNEGSKA (reference sequence). This CDR3 contains 15 residues. V was clipped by 5 bases and J by 0 bases; unmatched bases: 7. CDR3 region: CSAQDRGGSTDTQYF. CDR3 in DNA: TGCAGTGCTCAAGACAGGGGTGGGAGCACAGATACGCAGTATTTT.

This sequence joins TRBV7-2 and TRBJ2-5; TRBD2 agrees at 13 bases. The DNA end is more similar to TRBJ2-1, so the J call may be wrong. The CDR3 contains 15 residues. CDR1 SGHTA and CDR2 FQGNSA come from the germline V gene. The chain's CDR3 is CASSLRTSGSREQFF. The CDR3 DNA reads TGTGCCAGCAGCTTAAGGACTAGCGGGAGCCGCGAGCAGTTCTTC.

The table lists this clonotype with a few counts. The V gene is TRBV29-1, the J gene TRBJ2-5; tentatively, D is TRBD2 (5 bases). This CDR3 has 13 residues. Germline values: CDR1 SQVTM, CDR2 ANQGSEA. V was shortened by 5 bases and J by 1 base, with 11 bases between the two germline ends. The CDR3 DNA sequence: TGCAGCGTTTCACTAGGAGTCCAAGAGACCCAGTACTTC. This sequence encodes CSVSLGVQETQYF.

V usage is TRBV20-1 and J usage is TRBJ2-4; either TRBD1 or TRBD2 may fit D (6 bases each). The ends were cut back, 3 bases at V and 4 bases at J, with 13 bases in the middle. The CDR3 extends over 14 amino acids. CDR1 is DFQATT and CDR2 is SNEGSKA in the germline V gene (reference sequence). The CDR3: CSASGGRAKNIQYF. The DNA for the CDR3 is TGCAGTGCTAGTGGGGGGCGGGCAAAAAACATTCAGTACTTC.

The sample holds a few counts of this clonotype. V and J are TRBV3-1 and TRBJ2-1; D uncertain. V was cut by 1 base and J by 5 bases, with 3 bases left in between. Germline CDR1 and CDR2: LGHDT and YNNKEL (reference sequence). The CDR3 length is 12 residues. Written as DNA, the CDR3 is TGTGCCAGCAGCCAAGCTAACAATGAGCAGTTCTTC. Residues: CASSQANNEQFF.

This clonotype was observed a handful of times. The V gene is TRBV20-1, the J gene TRBJ1-4, with a possible D match to TRBD1 (6 bases). The CDR3 consists of 14 residues. The V end was cut by 2 bases, the J end by 6 bases, with 13 bases between. The germline gives CDR1 DFQATT, CDR2 SNEGSKA (reference sequence). CDR3 sequence reads: CSARRTARYEKLFF. The CDR3 bases are TGCAGTGCTAGACGGACAGCAAGATATGAAAAACTGTTTTTT.

This clonotype occurred many times. J is TRBJ2-5 and V is TRBV10-3, with unresolved D. Per the germline V gene, CDR1 is ENHRY and CDR2 is SYGVKD. The CDR3 totals 15 residues. Trimming cost V 0 bases and J 5 bases, with 13 bases left between them. As DNA, the CDR3 is TGTGCCATCAGTGAGTCTTCGGGCCGTCCGGAGACCCAGTACTTC. It encodes CAISESSGRPETQYF.

The CDR3 spells CASSIEFGLTYEQYF. The CDR3 DNA follows: TGTGCCAGTAGTATAGAATTCGGGTTAACCTACGAGCAGTACTTC. The V gene is TRBV19, the J gene TRBJ2-5; D is uncertain. TRBJ2-7 explains the end of the DNA better; the J call may be wrong. Germline V lookup: CDR1 LNHDA, CDR2 SQIVND (reference sequence). CDR3 size: 15 residues.

The rearrangement uses TRBV6-6 and TRBJ1-5, with D uncertain. Germline V gene data show CDR1 as MNHNY and CDR2 as SVGAGI (reference sequence). This CDR3 comprises 14 residues. V was pared by 5 bases and J by 5 bases, with 13 bases between. The CDR3 DNA reads TGTGCCAGCAGTCCCCCGGGTTTAGATCAGCCCCAGCATTTT. The encoded protein is CASSPPGLDQPQHF.

Only a few counts were recorded for this clonotype. J is TRBJ2-1 and V is TRBV20-1; possible D gene TRBD2, 6 bases. The V gene lost 5 bases and the J gene lost 5 bases, with 19 bases spanning the gap. The CDR3 runs to 15 residues. The germline gives CDR1 DFQATT, CDR2 SNEGSKA (reference sequence). CDR3 DNA sequence: TGCAGTGCTCCCCCCGGGACTCACTACAACAATGAGCAGTTCTTC. Translating gives CSAPPGTHYNNEQFF.